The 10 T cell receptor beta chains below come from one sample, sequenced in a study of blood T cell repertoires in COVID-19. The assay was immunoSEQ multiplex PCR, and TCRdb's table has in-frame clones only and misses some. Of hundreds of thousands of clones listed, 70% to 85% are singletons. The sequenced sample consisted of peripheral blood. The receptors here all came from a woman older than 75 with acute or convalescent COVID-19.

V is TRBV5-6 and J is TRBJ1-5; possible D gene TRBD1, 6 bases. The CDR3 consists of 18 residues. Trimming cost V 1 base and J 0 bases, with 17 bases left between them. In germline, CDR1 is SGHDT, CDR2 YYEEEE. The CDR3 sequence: CASSLRGTGTNSNQPQHF. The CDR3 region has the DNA TGTGCCAGCAGCTTGCGTGGGACCGGGACAAATAGCAATCAGCCCCAGCATTTT.

This CDR3 reads CASSQESGVLAGVSNNEQFF. DNA for the CDR3: TGTGCCAGCAGCCAAGAAAGTGGGGTACTAGCGGGAGTTTCCAACAATGAGCAGTTCTTC. This chain uses TRBV14 with TRBJ2-1; TRBD2 aligns across 11 bases. Germline trimming cut 0 bases from V and 5 bases from J; bases unmatched to any gene: 15. The germline V gene has CDR1 SGHDN and CDR2 FVKESK. The CDR3 is 20 residues long. Looking up the rest from reference TRBV14 and TRBJ2-1 gives the full variable domain: EAGVTQFPSHSVIEKGQTVTLRCDPISGHDNLYWYRRVMGKEIKFLLHFVKESKQDESGMPNNRFLAERTGGTYSTLKVQPAELEDSGVYFCASSQESGVLAGVSNNEQFFGPGTRLTVL.

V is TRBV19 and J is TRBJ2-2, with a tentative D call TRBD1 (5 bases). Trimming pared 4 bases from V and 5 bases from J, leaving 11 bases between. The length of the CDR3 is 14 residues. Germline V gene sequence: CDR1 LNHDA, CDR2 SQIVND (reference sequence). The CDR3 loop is CASSTGLGTGELFF. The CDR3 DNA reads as TGTGCCAGTAGTACAGGGTTAGGGACCGGGGAGCTGTTTTTT.

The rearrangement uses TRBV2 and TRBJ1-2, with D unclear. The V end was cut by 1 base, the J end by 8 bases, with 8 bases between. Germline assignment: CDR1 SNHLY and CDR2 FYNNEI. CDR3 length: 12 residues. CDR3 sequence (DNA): TGTGCCAGCAGTGAAGAGGAGTTGGGCTACACCTTC. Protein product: CASSEEELGYTF.

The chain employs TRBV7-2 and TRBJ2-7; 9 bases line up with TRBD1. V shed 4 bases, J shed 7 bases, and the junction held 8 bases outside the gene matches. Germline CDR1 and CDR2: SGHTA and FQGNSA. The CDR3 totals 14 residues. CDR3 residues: CASSSLQGAGEQYF. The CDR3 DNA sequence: TGTGCCAGCAGCTCATTACAGGGGGCTGGGGAGCAGTACTTC.

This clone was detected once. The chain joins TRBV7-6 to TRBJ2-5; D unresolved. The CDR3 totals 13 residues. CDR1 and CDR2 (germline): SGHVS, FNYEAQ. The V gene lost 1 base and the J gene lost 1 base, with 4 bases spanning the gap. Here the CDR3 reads CASSLVFQETQYF. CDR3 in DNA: TGTGCCAGCAGCTTAGTCTTCCAAGAGACCCAGTACTTC.

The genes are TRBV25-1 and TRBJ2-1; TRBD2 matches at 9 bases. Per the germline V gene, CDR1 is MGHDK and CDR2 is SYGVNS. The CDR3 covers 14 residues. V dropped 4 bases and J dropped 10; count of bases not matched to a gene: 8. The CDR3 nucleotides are TGTGCCAGCAGTGTGGGGCTAGCGGGAAACGAGCAGTTCTTC. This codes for CASSVGLAGNEQFF.

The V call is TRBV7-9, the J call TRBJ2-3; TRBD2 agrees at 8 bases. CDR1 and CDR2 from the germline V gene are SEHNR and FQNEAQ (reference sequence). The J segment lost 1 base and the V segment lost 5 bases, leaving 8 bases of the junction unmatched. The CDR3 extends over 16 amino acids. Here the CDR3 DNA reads TGTGCCAGCAGCAGATATAGCGGGAAAGGCACAGATACGCAGTATTTT. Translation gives CASSRYSGKGTDTQYF.

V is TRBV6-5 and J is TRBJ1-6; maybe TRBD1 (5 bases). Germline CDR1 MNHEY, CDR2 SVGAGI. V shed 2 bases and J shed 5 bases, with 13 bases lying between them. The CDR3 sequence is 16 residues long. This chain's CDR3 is CASSYHGTFNNSPLHF. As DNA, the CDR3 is TGTGCCAGCAGTTACCACGGGACTTTTAATAATTCACCCCTCCACTTT.

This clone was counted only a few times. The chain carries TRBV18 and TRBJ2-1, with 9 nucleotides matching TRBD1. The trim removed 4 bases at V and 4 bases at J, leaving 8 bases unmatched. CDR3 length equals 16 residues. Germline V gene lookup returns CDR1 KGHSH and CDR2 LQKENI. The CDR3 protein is CASSRSDRGRYNEQFF. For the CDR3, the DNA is TGTGCCAGCTCACGATCGGACAGGGGACGTTACAATGAGCAGTTCTTC.